This T cell receptor (beta chain) derives from a study of blood T cell repertoires in COVID-19. Study-wide context: Sources were T cells, B-cell-depleted T cells, or PBMCs; the material itself was cDNA or gDNA.

Sequenced by immunoSEQ multiplex PCR; TCRdb stores in-frame clones only, minus some. The sample records about 190,000 clones, around 83% being singletons. The CDR3 is made up of 16 amino acids. The germline V gene has CDR1 SGHKS and CDR2 YYEKEE (reference sequence). J lost 7 bases, V lost 3 bases, and 10 bases had no gene match. This TCR derives from a woman in her 40s with acute or convalescent COVID-19. The chain is built from TRBV5-5 and TRBJ2-4; 10 bases agree with TRBD2. The sample taken for sequencing was peripheral blood. The CDR3 coding sequence is TGTGCCAGCAGCTACGCTAGCGGGGGCGATTGGAACATTCAGTACTTC. It translates to CASSYASGGDWNIQYF.